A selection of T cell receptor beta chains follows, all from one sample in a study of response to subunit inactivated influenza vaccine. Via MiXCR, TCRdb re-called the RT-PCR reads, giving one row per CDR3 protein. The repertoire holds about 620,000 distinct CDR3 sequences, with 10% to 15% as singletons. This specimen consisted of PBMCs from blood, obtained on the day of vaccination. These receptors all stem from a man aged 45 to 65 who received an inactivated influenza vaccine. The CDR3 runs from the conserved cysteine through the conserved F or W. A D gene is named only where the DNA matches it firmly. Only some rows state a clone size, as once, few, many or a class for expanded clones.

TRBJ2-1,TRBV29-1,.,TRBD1,CSGGQVVGYNEQFF,TGCAGCGGCGGACAGGTTGTCGGTTACAATGAGCAGTTCTTC
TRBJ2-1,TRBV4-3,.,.,CASSQDLLRLGTYNEQFF,TGCGCCAGCAGCCAAGATTTACTTAGGCTAGGGACCTACAATGAGCAGTTCTTC
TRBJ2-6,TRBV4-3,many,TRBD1,CASSQERFETGVSGANVLTF,TGCGCCAGCAGCCAAGAGAGGTTCGAGACAGGGGTCTCTGGGGCCAACGTCCTGACTTTC
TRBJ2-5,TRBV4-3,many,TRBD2,CASSQEWTSGGETQYF,TGCGCCAGCAGCCAAGAGTGGACTAGCGGAGGAGAGACCCAGTACTTC
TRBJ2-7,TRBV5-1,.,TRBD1,CASSAHRGSYEQYF,TGCGCCAGCAGCGCTCACAGGGGGAGTTACGAGCAGTACTTC
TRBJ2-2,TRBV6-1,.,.,CASSPALDTGELFF,TGTGCCAGCAGCCCGGCATTGGACACCGGGGAGCTGTTTTTT
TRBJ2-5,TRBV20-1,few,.,CSAATGVKETQYF,TGCAGTGCTGCAACAGGCGTAAAAGAGACCCAGTACTTC
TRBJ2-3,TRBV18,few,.,CASSQSLALGDTQYF,TGTGCCAGCTCCCAGAGTCTAGCGCTCGGAGATACGCAGTATTTT
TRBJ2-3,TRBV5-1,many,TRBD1,CASSQDRVPDTQYF,TGCGCCAGCAGCCAGGACAGGGTCCCAGATACGCAGTATTTT
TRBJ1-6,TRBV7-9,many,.,CASSLTLRLVNSPLHF,TGTGCCAGCAGCTTAACCCTCCGACTTGTGAATTCACCCCTCCACTTT
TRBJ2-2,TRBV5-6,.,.,CASSPWTGRNTGELFF,TGTGCCAGCAGCCCCTGGACTGGACGCAACACCGGGGAGCTGTTTTTT
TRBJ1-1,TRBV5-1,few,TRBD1,CASSSIATKGAHMNTEAFF,TGCGCCAGCAGCTCGATCGCGACAAAGGGGGCGCACATGAACACTGAAGCTTTCTTT
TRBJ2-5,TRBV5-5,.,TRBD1,CASSWGQGETQYF,TGTGCCAGCAGCTGGGGACAGGGTGAGACCCAGTACTTC
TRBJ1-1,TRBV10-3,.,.,CAISSTGQMNTEAFF,TGTGCCATCAGTTCCACGGGACAAATGAACACTGAAGCTTTCTTT
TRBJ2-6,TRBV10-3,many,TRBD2,CAISESSGGVANVLTF,TGTGCCATCAGTGAGTCTAGCGGGGGTGTGGCCAACGTCCTGACTTTC
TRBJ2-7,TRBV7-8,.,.,CASSFPSTAYSYEQYF,TGTGCCAGCAGCTTTCCGTCGACAGCCTACTCCTACGAGCAGTACTTC
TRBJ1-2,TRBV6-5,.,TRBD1,CASSYSSLGQAASNYGYTF,TGTGCCAGCAGTTACTCGAGTCTTGGACAGGCCGCTTCTAACTATGGCTACACCTTC
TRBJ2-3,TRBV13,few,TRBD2,CASSQTSGREDTQYF,TGTGCCAGCAGCCAGACTAGCGGGAGAGAAGATACGCAGTATTTT
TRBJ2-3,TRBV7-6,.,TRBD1,CASSLGQGFRSDTQYF,TGTGCCAGCAGCTTGGGACAGGGATTTCGATCAGATACGCAGTATTTT
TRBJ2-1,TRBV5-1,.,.,CASSSGSTGRTNNEQFF,TGCGCCAGCAGCTCCGGGTCAACGGGACGGACAAACAATGAGCAGTTCTTC
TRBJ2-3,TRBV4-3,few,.,CASSLNRGIADTQYF,TGCGCCAGCAGCCTTAATCGGGGTATAGCAGATACGCAGTATTTT
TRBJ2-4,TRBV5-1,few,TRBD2,CASSLHNRGAGDIQYF,TGCGCCAGCAGCTTGCATAACCGGGGCGCGGGAGACATTCAGTACTTC
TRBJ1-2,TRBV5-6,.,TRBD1,CASSIQGRQNYGYTF,TGTGCCAGCAGCATACAGGGGCGCCAGAACTATGGCTACACCTTC
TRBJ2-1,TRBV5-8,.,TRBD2,CASSFGLAGGIYNEQFF,TGTGCCAGCAGCTTTGGACTAGCGGGGGGGATCTACAATGAGCAGTTCTTC
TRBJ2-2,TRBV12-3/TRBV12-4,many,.,CASRTVNTGELFF,TGTGCCAGCAGGACAGTGAACACCGGGGAGCTGTTTTTT
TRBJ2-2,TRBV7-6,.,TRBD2,CASSYAGTSGTGELFF,TGTGCCAGCAGCTACGCCGGGACTAGCGGGACCGGGGAGCTGTTTTTT
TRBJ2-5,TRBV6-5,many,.,CASSSPGQETQYF,TGTGCCAGCAGTTCCCCGGGACAAGAGACCCAGTACTTC
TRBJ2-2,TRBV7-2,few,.,CASSLSVLGQTGELFF,TGTGCCAGCAGCTTAAGCGTCCTCGGGCAAACCGGGGAGCTGTTTTTT
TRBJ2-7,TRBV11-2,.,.,CASSLGDLQKQYF,TGTGCCAGCAGCTTAGGGGACTTGCAGAAGCAGTACTTC
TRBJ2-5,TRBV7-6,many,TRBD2,CASSLRLAESRAQYF,TGTGCCAGCAGCTTAAGACTAGCGGAGAGCAGGGCCCAGTACTTC
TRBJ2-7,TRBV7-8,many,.,CASSPRASYEQYF,TGTGCCAGCAGCCCGAGGGCAAGCTACGAGCAGTACTTC
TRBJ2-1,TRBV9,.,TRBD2,CASSPRGDLSYNEQFF,TGTGCCAGCAGCCCACGGGGGGACCTCTCCTACAATGAGCAGTTCTTC
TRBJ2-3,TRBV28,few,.,CASSLLGRSRPDTQYF,TGTGCCAGCAGTTTATTAGGCAGGTCTCGCCCAGATACGCAGTATTTT
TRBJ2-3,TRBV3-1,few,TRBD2,CASRSRGGAGTDTQYF,TGTGCCAGCAGGAGCCGGGGGGGCGCAGGCACAGATACGCAGTATTTT
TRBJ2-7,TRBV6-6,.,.,CASSYSGESEQYF,TGTGCCAGCAGTTATTCTGGCGAGTCCGAGCAGTACTTC
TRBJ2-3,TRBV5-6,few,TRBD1,CASSQSPGQGGDTQYF,TGTGCCAGCAGCCAGTCCCCGGGACAGGGAGGAGATACGCAGTATTTT